This TCR beta chain was sequenced for a study of CD8 T cells in Susac syndrome. RNA, at roughly 0.5 to 1 ug, was reverse transcribed with random hexamers. The immunoSEQ assay covered 54 Vbeta and 13 Jbeta segments for CDR3. TCRdb called the immunoSEQ multiplex PCR reads again in MiXCR, with one record for every CDR3 protein. The sample includes some 190,000 distinct CDR3 sequences, about 93% of them seen just once. Blood CD8+ and CD4+ T cells underwent high-throughput TCR beta sequencing. Healthy donors constituted the controls, which were matched for age and sex. Through negative isolation, CD4+ and CD8+ T cells were obtained, while TEMRA cells were enriched using FACS. This clonotype was recorded only once. V was shortened by 5 bases and J by 8 bases, with 19 bases between the two germline ends. The germline V gene encodes CDR1 SGHVS and CDR2 FQNEAQ. This CDR3 is built from 16 residues.

This TCR was sampled from a human donor in good health. Source material: CD4+ T cells from PBMCs. V and J are TRBV7-8 and TRBJ1-6; D is possibly TRBD1 (5 bases). This CDR3 reads CASSSPGLGPDSPLHF. In DNA, the CDR3 is TGTGCCAGCAGCAGCCCGGGACTCGGTCCCGATTCACCCCTCCACTTT. Full variable domain (outside the CDR3, taken from reference TRBV7-8 and TRBJ1-6): GAGVSQSPRYKVAKRGQDVALRCDPISGHVSLFWYQQALGQGPEFLTYFQNEAQLDKSGLPSDRFFAERPEGSVSTLKIQRTQQEDSAVYLCASSSPGLGPDSPLHFGNGTRLTVT.